This TCR beta chain was captured in a study of PD-1 blockade in classical Hodgkin lymphoma (dated by TCRdb to about 2020). Background for the entire study: Nivolumab dosing was 3 mg/kg intravenously every 2 weeks, continuing until either disease progression or unacceptable toxicity. To define a peripheral blood immune signature of response to PD-1 blockade in classical Hodgkin lymphoma, the study combined TCR beta sequencing with CyTOF.

The Qiagen DNeasy kit was used to extract genomic DNA from unsorted PBMCs and from the negatively selected CD4+ and CD8+ fractions. TCR beta CDR3 regions were amplified by immunoSEQ multiplex PCR using primers annealing to V and J segments. A synthetic immune receptor repertoire was used to minimize amplification bias, and any residual bias was removed computationally once sequencing was done. The paper's processing steps were these. Custom Python scripts were used to quantify repertoire diversity as the Shannon entropy index. Unsorted, CD4+ and CD8+ repertoires were analyzed separately, except for combined analyses in which CD4+ and CD8+ sequences were merged in silico. Clonal expansion was defined as a frequency increase of at least 2-fold after treatment compared with C1D1, and clones undetected at baseline were assigned a pseudocount of 0.5. Singleton clones were defined as clones with 0 or 1 copy at C1D1, and non-singleton clones were defined as clones with 2 or more copies. By matching protein sequences in sorted samples from the same patient, clones expanded in unsorted samples were annotated as CD4+, CD8+ or unknown. Wilcoxon tests on paired samples were used to test diversity changes from C1D1 to C4D1. Here the immuneACCESS table is served through TCRdb, limited to in-frame sequences with V and J called. Missing clones are a known gap in these copies; in checked studies unresolved V genes cover under half, and the rest lacks a known reason. The V and J calls and clone size were taken over from that table, and D and trimming were inferred from the DNA. For this sample the table gives around 65,000 clones, of which more than 70% were detected only once. The ten largest make up 12% of the sample.

The investigation overall reported the following: Among trial patients, those achieving complete response had baseline diversity similar to that of newly diagnosed patients, while diversity was significantly lower in partial responders and progressors. Baseline TCR diversity was reported as lower in newly diagnosed patients than in healthy donors, and lower still in relapsed/refractory patients. The study covered only a single clinical trial cohort, and the causes of the repertoire differences, possibly disease activity or prior therapy, were still not defined. By C4D1, a significant rise was seen in CD4+ TCR diversity but not in CD8+ TCR diversity (p=0.0027 vs p=0.16), and the rise was most apparent among complete responders (p=0.02). Diversity was lower in patients who began nivolumab less than 1 year after ASCT, so these patients were left out of later analyses to avoid confounding by immune reconstitution.

The junction shows trimming of 5 bases on V and 5 bases on J, and the gene matches do not reach 12 bases of it. The CDR3 runs 18 residues from the cysteine to the phenylalanine. Just the 54-base CDR3 DNA is kept, in frame starting at base 1. Sequences SGHAT (CDR1) and FQDESV (CDR2) are obtained from the germline V gene (reference sequence). Per the publication, the time point label means: cycle 1 day 1 (C1D1), immediately before nivolumab initiation. Every trial patient had relapsed following autologous stem cell transplantation, and prior brentuximab vedotin exposure was what differed among cohorts A, B and C. A total of fewer than 70 patients with relapsed/refractory classical Hodgkin lymphoma made up the trial cohort, and each patient's best overall response was complete response, partial response or progressive disease. Single-agent nivolumab was administered to trial patients in the multi-cohort phase II CheckMate 205 trial. An independent review committee assessed best overall response by applying the 2007 International Working Group response criteria. Trial PBMCs were collected immediately before nivolumab initiation (C1D1) and during therapy at cycle 2 day 1 and cycle 4 day 1. Peripheral blood was collected in 8 mL Vacutainer Cell Preparation Tubes, from which PBMCs were isolated by centrifugation and then cryopreserved.

Note on this clone: Its specific antigen is unknown. Base quality data are lacking; no much larger clone is found one base away.

Sequenced here: peripheral blood mononuclear cells (PBMCs), sampled at baseline. This TCR came from a human donor with classical Hodgkin lymphoma. The receptor chain draws on TRBV11-1 and TRBJ2-5; 15 of the junction bases match TRBD2. The encoded CDR3 is CASSPGLAGGIQWETQYF. The DNA reads TGTGCCAGCAGCCCCGGACTAGCGGGGGGGATCCAATGGGAGACCCAGTACTTC.